These 11 T cell receptor beta chains were all obtained from the same sample, sequenced in a study of regulatory T cells in long-lasting Graves disease. Researchers made TCR beta libraries by using iRepertoire HTBI primers and running Arm-PCR on CDR3 regions. TCRdb re-called the multiplex PCR reads through MiXCR, storing one row per CDR3 protein. The table records roughly 260,000 distinct CDR3 sequences, 15% to 20% of them present only once. The time point is: newly diagnosed GD, antithyroid drugs for less than 3 months. PBMC-derived RNA was used for the TCR library. These same records also appear under a second study, on T cells in Graves' hyperthyroidism and ophthalmopathy.

Sample: peripheral blood mononuclear cells (PBMCs), taken at new diagnosis, from a patient treated with antithyroid drugs. The receptor set was obtained from a woman under 40 with Graves disease.

This chain connects TRBV20-1 to TRBJ2-3; tentatively, D is TRBD1 (6 bases). The V gene lost 4 bases and the J gene lost 2 bases, with 13 bases spanning the gap. The CDR3 length is 14 residues. CDR1 is DFQATT, CDR2 SNEGSKA, per germline (reference sequence). DNA for the CDR3: TGCAGTGCTACGAGGGGGTTAAACACAGATACGCAGTATTTT. The encoded protein is CSATRGLNTDTQYF.

This clonotype was recorded once. This is likely an artifact of a read error, given a far larger clone one base away. The J gene is TRBJ1-1, the V gene TRBV7-9; no firm D call. The CDR3 is made up of 13 amino acids. The germline V gene encodes CDR1 SEHNR and CDR2 FQNEAQ (reference sequence). The DNA for the CDR3 is TGTGCCGGCAGCTTAGGCATGGACACTGAAGCTTTCTTT. Encoded protein: CAGSLGMDTEAFF.

This clonotype showed up many times. The chain combines TRBV20-1 with TRBJ2-1; 7 positions match TRBD2. Trimming took 6 bases from V and 1 from J; bases not matched to a gene: 6. The CDR3 has 14 residues. Germline-derived CDR1 and CDR2 are DFQATT and SNEGSKA (reference sequence). This CDR3 is CSATGGRSYNEQFF. Here the CDR3 DNA reads TGCAGTGCGACCGGGGGGAGGTCCTACAATGAGCAGTTCTTC.

This clonotype was picked up many times. The V call is TRBV11-2, the J call TRBJ2-6; TRBD1 is a possible D gene (5 bases). Trimming pared 5 bases from V and 0 bases from J, leaving 14 bases between. The CDR3 totals 17 residues. The germline CDR1 and CDR2 sequences are SGHAT and FQNNGV. The CDR3 DNA sequence: TGTGCCAGCAGCATGACAGATTACCTCTCTGGGGCCAACGTCCTGACTTTC. Its translation: CASSMTDYLSGANVLTF.

This clonotype was observed at least ten times. The rearrangement links TRBV5-1 to TRBJ1-6; possibly TRBD1 for D (5 bases). Germline V gene data show CDR1 as SGHRS and CDR2 as YFSETQ. This CDR3 has 13 residues. The V end lost 0 bases, the J end lost 10 bases, and 8 bases lay between the germline ends. CDR3 sequence: CASSLAGLSPLHF. CDR3 nucleotide sequence: TGCGCCAGCAGCTTGGCAGGGTTATCACCCCTCCACTTT.

This clonotype was observed many times. The chain uses TRBV6-2 or TRBV6-3 and TRBJ2-5, with 15 bases identical to TRBD2. The CDR3 has 16 amino acids. Germline V gene sequence: CDR1 MNHEY, CDR2 SVGEGT. V lost 2 bases and J lost 5; bases outside the gene matches: 3. CDR3 region: CASSYGLAGGLETQYF. The CDR3 bases are TGTGCCAGCAGTTACGGACTAGCGGGGGGGCTTGAGACCCAGTACTTC.

This clonotype occurred many times. The chain couples TRBV13 to TRBJ1-1; D may be TRBD1 (6 bases). V was pared by 6 bases and J by 1 base, with 15 bases between. CDR3 length: 15 residues. Per the germline V gene, CDR1 is PRHDT and CDR2 is FYEKMQ (reference sequence). The CDR3 spells CASSYREEGNTEAFF. The CDR3 DNA reads as TGTGCCAGCAGTTACAGGGAAGAGGGGAACACTGAAGCTTTCTTT.

The chain carries TRBV6-2 or TRBV6-3 and TRBJ1-5; 11 nucleotides align to TRBD1. There are 20 residues in the CDR3. The ends lost 2 bases at V and 0 bases at J; junction bases unmatched: 12. Germline CDR1 is MNHEY and CDR2 is SVGEGT. CDR3 protein: CASSYPPGQGAPYSNQPQHF. The CDR3 DNA is TGTGCCAGCAGTTACCCCCCCGGACAGGGGGCACCTTATAGCAATCAGCCCCAGCATTTT.

This clonotype was counted at least ten times. The gene calls are TRBV12-3 or TRBV12-4 and TRBJ1-6; 8 nucleotides align to TRBD1. CDR3 length: 15 residues. With V trimmed by 4 bases and J by 9 bases, 8 bases remained unmatched. The CDR3 nucleotides are TGTGCCAGCAGTTCAAGGACAGGGAGGGGTTCACCCCTCCACTTT. It translates to CASSSRTGRGSPLHF.

This clonotype came up many times. The chain couples TRBV6-5 to TRBJ2-1; 8 bases are a match to TRBD2. Trimming took 2 bases from V and 6 from J; bases not matched to a gene: 6. CDR1 is MNHEY, CDR2 SVGAGI, per germline. The CDR3 spans 15 residues. CDR3 nucleotide sequence: TGTGCCAGCAGTTACCGGGGGGGGGATCTCAATGAGCAGTTCTTC. Amino acids: CASSYRGGDLNEQFF.

This clonotype occurred many times. The chain uses TRBV7-6 and TRBJ1-5; the D gene is possibly TRBD1 (5 bases). The CDR3 has 16 amino acids. V dropped 5 bases and J dropped 1 base, with 15 bases sitting between them. In germline, CDR1 is SGHVS, CDR2 FNYEAQ. The CDR3 sequence: CASSLDGGLSNQPQHF. CDR3 nucleotides: TGTGCCAGCAGCCTAGATGGGGGTTTAAGCAATCAGCCCCAGCATTTT.